Shown below are 21 T cell receptor beta chains from a single sample sequenced in a study of T cells in Graves' hyperthyroidism and ophthalmopathy. Amplification of TCR beta CDR3 regions was performed using RNA transcripts as template. HTBI primers were the set used in a first-round RT-PCR of the TCR CDR3. MiXCR, run by TCRdb on the multiplex PCR reads, gives a single entry per CDR3 protein. The sample has over 350,000 distinct CDR3 sequences, over 12% seen once; the top ten hold roughly an eighth. Sequenced sample: blood. Receptors originate from a man aged 18 to 30 with Graves' ophthalmopathy.

The J gene is TRBJ2-5, the V gene TRBV24-1; 10 bases are shared with TRBD1. The V gene's germline CDR1 is KGHDR and CDR2 SFDVKD. The CDR3 runs to 15 residues. Germline trimming cut 4 bases from V and 4 bases from J; bases unmatched to any gene: 5. CDR3 nucleotides: TGTGCCACCAGTGAGCCGACAGGGGGCCGAGAGACCCAGTACTTC. This gives the protein CATSEPTGGRETQYF.

This chain links TRBV11-3 with TRBJ2-4; either TRBD1 or TRBD2 may fit D (5 bases each). The germline V and J ends were trimmed by 5 bases and 2 bases, with 13 bases remaining between them. In germline, CDR1 is SGHNT, CDR2 YENEEA. The CDR3 has 15 residues. The CDR3 bases are TGTGCCAGCAGCCTACCTCCGGGACCCAAAAACATTCAGTACTTC. The encoded protein is CASSLPPGPKNIQYF.

The chain carries TRBV11-2 and TRBJ2-2; 8 positions match TRBD2. The CDR3 covers 18 residues. Per germline, CDR1 SGHAT and CDR2 FQNNGV. The V gene end was trimmed by 5 bases and the J gene end by 1 base; junction bases not matched to a gene: 12. The CDR3 loop is CASSRCPRTSLNTGELFF. CDR3 bases: TGTGCCAGCAGCCGATGTCCGAGGACTAGCCTGAACACCGGGGAGCTGTTTTTT.

This chain joins TRBV30 and TRBJ2-5, with D perhaps TRBD2 (7 bases). This CDR3 region has 16 residues. In germline, CDR1 is GTSNPN, CDR2 SVGIG (reference sequence). Deletions cut 2 bases from V and 2 bases from J, with 18 bases between. CDR3 DNA: TGTGCCTGGAGTTGGTCTGGGGGGGCAGTACAAGAGACCCAGTACTTC. Protein sequence: CAWSWSGGAVQETQYF.

Many counts were recorded for this clonotype. This sequence joins TRBV4-1 and TRBJ2-1; D possibly uses TRBD1 or TRBD2 (5 bases each). In germline, CDR1 is MGHRA, CDR2 YSYEKL. The CDR3 is 14 amino acids. V was cut by 3 bases and J by 8 bases, with 14 bases left in between. The CDR3 nucleotides are TGCGCCAGCAGCCACCAAGGTGGGGGTGATGAGCAGTTCTTC. It translates to CASSHQGGGDEQFF.

This clonotype has only a few counts. This chain joins TRBV10-2 and TRBJ2-7, with 7 bases that match TRBD2. The CDR3 extends over 13 amino acids. Trimming removed 1 base from V and 4 bases from J; junction bases left unmatched: 1. Looked up from germline, CDR1 is WSHSY and CDR2 is SAAADI. CDR3 sequence: CASSEWGGYEQYF. In DNA, the CDR3 is TGCGCCAGCAGTGAGTGGGGGGGGTACGAGCAGTACTTC.

Of note for this clonotype: At one end, the junction sequence differs from germline, possibly due to a read error. CDR3 in amino acids: CASTQRNRLSPSPLHF. The CDR3 DNA is TGTGCCAGCACCCAAAGAAACAGGCTATCTCCGTCACCCCTCCACTTT. The chain couples TRBV14 to TRBJ1-6, with D possibly matching TRBD1 (5 bases). Germline assignment: CDR1 SGHDN and CDR2 FVKESK. The CDR3 extends over 16 amino acids.

This clonotype has only a few counts. This chain joins TRBV6-5 and TRBJ2-1, with unresolved D. Trimming removed 0 bases at V and 6 bases at J, with 6 bases between. The V gene's germline CDR1 is MNHEY and CDR2 SVGAGI. The CDR3 length is 13 residues. The CDR3 sequence is CASSYSSGNEQFF. The CDR3 coding sequence is TGTGCCAGCAGTTACTCCTCGGGCAATGAGCAGTTCTTC.

A few counts support this clonotype. The V gene is TRBV27, the J gene TRBJ2-5; D remains ambiguous. The CDR3 has 15 residues. Per germline, CDR1 MNHEY and CDR2 SMNVEV (reference sequence). V was pared by 1 base and J by 0 bases, with 9 bases between. The CDR3 coding sequence is TGTGCCAGCAGTTTATTGGGCGGCTACCAAGAGACCCAGTACTTC. Protein sequence: CASSLLGGYQETQYF.

This clonotype was counted many times. V usage is TRBV5-1 and J usage is TRBJ1-1; no firm D call. CDR1 and CDR2 (germline): SGHRS, YFSETQ. V was cut by 2 bases and J by 1 base, with 6 bases left in between. The CDR3 is made up of 13 amino acids. In DNA, the CDR3 is TGCGCCAGCAGCTTCGGCACGAACACTGAAGCTTTCTTT. Residues: CASSFGTNTEAFF.

The rearrangement links TRBV7-9 to TRBJ2-7; D is unresolved. The germline gives CDR1 SEHNR, CDR2 FQNEAQ (reference sequence). The CDR3 covers 14 residues. The V and J ends lost 2 bases and 3 bases respectively, with 11 bases between them. This CDR3 reads CASSLSSSIYEQYF. The CDR3 coding sequence is TGTGCCAGCAGCTTATCTTCTAGTATCTACGAGCAGTACTTC. Together with reference TRBV7-9 and TRBJ2-7, the CDR3 gives the full variable domain: DTGVSQNPRHKITKRGQNVTFRCDPISEHNRLYWYRQTLGQGPEFLTYFQNEAQLEKSRLLSDRFSAERPKGSFSTLEIQRTEQGDSAMYLCASSLSSSIYEQYFGPGTRLTVT.

This clonotype appeared many times. V gene TRBV6-1 combines with J gene TRBJ2-1; TRBD2 matches 14 bases. V shed 6 bases, J shed 10 bases, and the junction held 11 bases outside the gene matches. This CDR3 has 16 amino acids. Looked up from germline, CDR1 is MNHNS and CDR2 is SASEGT. The CDR3 protein is CASSATTSGRASEQFF. DNA for the CDR3: TGTGCCAGCAGCGCCACGACTAGCGGGAGGGCAAGCGAGCAGTTCTTC.

In the case of this clonotype: A much more abundant neighbour one base away suggests this may be a read error. The genes are TRBV7-8 and TRBJ2-5; 8 nucleotides align to TRBD1. V lost 7 bases to trimming and J lost 5 bases; unmatched junction nucleotides: 9. The CDR3 is 14 residues long. Looked up from germline, CDR1 is SGHVS and CDR2 is FQNEAQ. The CDR3 region has the DNA TGTGCCAGCATCTTTCAGGGGGCACAGGAGACCCAGTACTTC. It yields the protein CASIFQGAQETQYF.

The chain employs TRBV3-1 and TRBJ2-7; D may be TRBD1 (6 bases). This CDR3 is 15 amino acids long. Trimming shortened V by 3 bases and J by 4 bases, and 16 bases separated the two germline ends. In germline, CDR1 is LGHDT, CDR2 YNNKEL (reference sequence). Here the CDR3 reads CASSQGSQGSYEQYF. The CDR3 DNA reads as TGTGCCAGCAGCCAGGGCAGCCAGGGGAGTTACGAGCAGTACTTC.

The chain joins TRBV4-1 to TRBJ1-1; possibly TRBD1 for D (5 bases). The CDR3 length is 13 residues. The ends were cut back, 0 bases at V and 9 bases at J, with 11 bases in the middle. Germline CDR1 is MGHRA and CDR2 is YSYEKL. The CDR3 coding sequence is TGCGCCAGCAGCCAAGAGCCCCAGGGTAAAGCTTTCTTT. It is translated as CASSQEPQGKAFF.

This clonotype has ten or more counts. This CDR3 is CASSYSHRGNQPQHF. The CDR3 region has the DNA TGTGCCAGCAGTTATAGCCACAGGGGCAATCAGCCCCAGCATTTT. This chain uses TRBV6-5 with TRBJ1-5; a possible D gene is TRBD1 (6 bases). The CDR3 has 15 amino acids. Germline V gene data show CDR1 as MNHEY and CDR2 as SVGAGI. The germline V and J ends were trimmed by 3 bases and 2 bases, with 11 bases remaining between them.

At least ten counts were recorded for this clonotype. The gene calls are TRBV6-1 and TRBJ2-2, with 9 bases matching TRBD1. The J segment lost 4 bases and the V segment lost 8 bases, leaving 8 bases of the junction unmatched. The CDR3 spans 15 residues. Germline values: CDR1 MNHNS, CDR2 SASEGT. CDR3 sequence (DNA): TGTGCCAGCTTGAGGAGACAGGGGGGCACCGGGGAGCTGTTTTTT. Its translation: CASLRRQGGTGELFF.

The table lists this clonotype with many counts. The J gene is TRBJ2-7, the V gene TRBV5-6; 8 bases match TRBD1. J lost 3 bases, V lost 0 bases, and 8 bases had no gene match. CDR1 SGHDT and CDR2 YYEEEE come from the germline V gene. The CDR3 length is 16 residues. The chain's CDR3 is CASSLDRGSAHYEQYF. As DNA, the CDR3 is TGTGCCAGCAGCTTGGACAGGGGGAGTGCTCACTACGAGCAGTACTTC.

The chain uses TRBV13 and TRBJ2-7, with 10 bases that match TRBD2. The CDR3 has 15 amino acids. V was clipped by 5 bases and J by 3 bases; unmatched bases: 7. Germline assignment: CDR1 PRHDT and CDR2 FYEKMQ (reference sequence). The CDR3 DNA is TGTGCCAGCAGCCCAGGGACTAGCGTGGTCTACGAGCAGTACTTC. This encodes CASSPGTSVVYEQYF.

There are many counts of this clonotype. The J gene is TRBJ2-7, the V gene TRBV12-3 or TRBV12-4, with D possibly matching TRBD1 (5 bases). The CDR3 is made up of 14 amino acids. V shed 5 bases and J shed 3 bases, with 14 bases lying between them. The CDR3 region has the DNA TGTGCCAGCAGTCGGTCCGCGGACAACTACGAGCAGTACTTC. It specifies CASSRSADNYEQYF.

In this sample, this clonotype turned up many times. The chain carries TRBV7-8 and TRBJ1-3; tentatively, D is TRBD1 (5 bases). The germline V gene has CDR1 SGHVS and CDR2 FQNEAQ. V gave up 2 bases and J gave up 0 bases, with 11 bases separating them. The CDR3 runs 16 residues. The CDR3 spells CASSLRTPYSGNTIYF. DNA for the CDR3: TGTGCCAGCAGCTTAAGGACACCATACTCTGGAAACACCATATATTTT.